One sample yielded the 20 T cell receptor beta chains listed below, sequenced in a study of control samples from healthy donors and cancer patients. TCRdb's table, derived via immunoSEQ multiplex PCR, lists solely in-frame clones and lacks some. The sample contains roughly 130,000 clones, under 95% of which appear only once. Sequenced input: blood. The receptor source for this set is a man between 18 and 35 years old in good health.

This clone was seen a few times. The V call is TRBV2, the J call TRBJ1-3, with D unresolved. The CDR3 extends over 14 amino acids. The V gene lost 4 bases and the J gene lost 6 bases, with 13 bases spanning the gap. CDR1 is SNHLY, CDR2 FYNNEI, per germline. The CDR3 spells CASSGPWAANTIYF. As DNA, the CDR3 is TGTGCCAGCAGTGGACCCTGGGCGGCAAACACCATATATTTT.

This chain links TRBV7-9 with TRBJ2-2; 11 nucleotides align to TRBD1. Trimming cost V 5 bases and J 6 bases; bases outside gene matches: 14. Germline-derived CDR1 and CDR2 are SEHNR and FQNEAQ (reference sequence). This CDR3 is 18 amino acids long. In DNA form, the CDR3 reads TGTGCCAGCAGCCCCCGGACAGGGGGCGCTCGCGAAGCCGGGGAGCTGTTTTTT. As protein: CASSPRTGGAREAGELFF.

The chain uses TRBV4-1 and TRBJ2-1; D is unresolved. CDR3 length equals 12 residues. Germline V CDR1 and CDR2: MGHRA, YSYEKL. The V end was cut by 0 bases, the J end by 7 bases, with 4 bases between. CDR3 nucleotides: TGCGCCAGCAGCCAAGAGATAAATGAGCAGTTCTTC. It is translated as CASSQEINEQFF.

This sequence joins TRBV6-5 and TRBJ2-3; TRBD1 aligns across 11 bases. Looked up from germline, CDR1 is MNHEY and CDR2 is SVGAGI. Losses at the gene ends were 8 bases for V and 3 bases for J; bases not matched to a gene: 4. The CDR3 runs to 14 residues. CDR3 loop: CASLGTGGTDTQYF. Here the CDR3 DNA reads TGTGCCAGCCTTGGGACAGGGGGGACAGATACGCAGTATTTT.

CDR3 region: CASTTQGSGNTIYF. For the CDR3, the DNA is TGTGCCAGCACCACCCAGGGCAGCGGAAACACCATATATTTT. The V gene is TRBV6-6, the J gene TRBJ1-3; D is perhaps TRBD1 (5 bases). The V gene's germline CDR1 is MNHNY and CDR2 SVGAGI (reference sequence). Trimming removed 7 bases from V and 4 bases from J, with 14 bases in between. The CDR3 extends over 14 amino acids.

The gene calls are TRBV27 and TRBJ1-5; D may be TRBD1 (5 bases). The germline CDR1 and CDR2 sequences are MNHEY and SMNVEV (reference sequence). With 2 bases removed from V and 2 bases from J, the gap between germline ends came to 16 bases. The length of the CDR3 is 17 residues. CDR3 in amino acids: CASSLRPPGYGNQPQHF. The CDR3 nucleotides are TGTGCCAGCAGTTTAAGGCCCCCAGGGTACGGCAATCAGCCCCAGCATTTT.

The chain is built from TRBV28 and TRBJ1-5, with D possibly TRBD1 on 6 matching bases. CDR3 length: 14 amino acids. Germline V gives CDR1 MDHEN, CDR2 SYDVKM. V gave up 1 base and J gave up 6 bases, with 10 bases separating them. The CDR3 protein is CASSLFTGSQPQHF. As DNA, the CDR3 is TGTGCCAGCAGTTTATTTACAGGGTCTCAGCCCCAGCATTTT.

The genes are TRBV6-5 and TRBJ1-2; a possible D gene is TRBD1 (5 bases). The V gene lost 4 bases and the J gene lost 8 bases, with 11 bases spanning the gap. The CDR3 loop spans 12 amino acids. Per germline, CDR1 MNHEY and CDR2 SVGAGI. Here the CDR3 DNA reads TGTGCCAGCAGTTCCCAGGGTCGCGGCTACACCTTC. Translating it yields CASSSQGRGYTF.

This chain uses TRBV6-5 with TRBJ1-6; D call uncertain. V was shortened by 2 bases and J by 0 bases, with 8 bases between the two germline ends. The germline gives CDR1 MNHEY, CDR2 SVGAGI. The CDR3 sequence is 16 residues long. The CDR3 sequence is CASSYRQSSYNSPLHF. DNA for the CDR3: TGTGCCAGCAGTTACCGGCAAAGCTCCTATAATTCACCCCTCCACTTT.

The CDR3 coding sequence is TGTGCCAGTAGTAGATATGGAACTAGCGGGGGGCCGGCCTACGAGCAGTACTTC. This codes for CASSRYGTSGGPAYEQYF. This chain joins TRBV19 and TRBJ2-7, with TRBD2 matching 12 bases. CDR3 length: 18 amino acids. V was pared by 4 bases and J by 2 bases, with 12 bases of the junction left unmatched. The germline gives CDR1 LNHDA, CDR2 SQIVND (reference sequence).

Only a few counts were recorded for this clone. The genes are TRBV19 and TRBJ2-3; 7 bases are a match to TRBD1. J lost 2 bases, V lost 6 bases, and 11 bases had no gene match. Germline CDR1 LNHDA, CDR2 SQIVND (reference sequence). The CDR3 is 16 amino acids. The CDR3 region is CASSLLGQTPTDTQYF. CDR3 bases: TGTGCCAGTAGCTTACTGGGACAGACGCCCACAGATACGCAGTATTTT.

This clone was recorded once. The chain has TRBV3-1 (or the pseudogene TRBV3-2) and TRBJ2-6; maybe TRBD2 (5 bases). The CDR3 totals 17 residues. V shed 2 bases and J shed 4 bases, with 15 bases lying between them. Germline-derived CDR1 and CDR2 are LGHDT and YNNKEL (reference sequence). CDR3: CASSQLQTITGANVLTF. The CDR3 DNA follows: TGTGCCAGCAGCCAACTCCAGACTATTACCGGGGCCAACGTCCTGACTTTC.

The chain employs TRBV5-1 and TRBJ2-7; perhaps TRBD2 as D (6 bases). Trimming removed 5 bases from V and 3 bases from J, with 18 bases in between. The germline V gene encodes CDR1 SGHRS and CDR2 YFSETQ. There are 15 residues in the CDR3. In nucleotides, the CDR3 is TGCGCCAGCAGTCACGGGAGACAAGGCTTCTACGAGCAGTACTTC. Translation gives CASSHGRQGFYEQYF.

The CDR3 nucleotides read TGCGCCAGCAGCCACTCCGGGACAGGGCCCACTGAAGCTTTCTTT. The encoded protein is CASSHSGTGPTEAFF. The rearrangement uses TRBV4-1 and TRBJ1-1; 9 bases are a match to TRBD1. The J segment lost 4 bases and the V segment lost 3 bases, leaving 6 bases of the junction unmatched. The CDR3 is 15 residues long. Germline-derived CDR1 and CDR2 are MGHRA and YSYEKL.

The V gene is TRBV28, the J gene TRBJ2-3, with D possibly being TRBD2 (6 bases). CDR3 length: 16 residues. Trimming left V 4 bases short and J 0 bases short, with 14 bases between. Germline loops: CDR1 MDHEN, CDR2 SYDVKM. CDR3 sequence: CASSSLADTSTDTQYF. The CDR3 coding sequence is TGTGCCAGCAGTTCCTTAGCGGACACTAGCACAGATACGCAGTATTTT.

Worth noting for this clone: At one boundary the junction diverges from the germline segment, which might be a read error. J is TRBJ1-2 and V is TRBV10-3; D unclear. Looked up from germline, CDR1 is ENHRY and CDR2 is SYGVKD. The CDR3 consists of 11 residues. CDR3 DNA sequence: TGTGCCATCATACCCCAGCTGATGAATAGCTTC. Translation gives CAIIPQLMNSF.

This clone came up once. The chain uses TRBV6-1 and TRBJ2-7, with unresolved D. Germline V gene sequence: CDR1 MNHNS, CDR2 SASEGT. V shed 0 bases and J shed 1 base, with 10 bases lying between them. The CDR3 is made up of 15 amino acids. The CDR3, as DNA: TGTGCCAGCAGTGAAGCGCTGGTGGTATCCTACGAGCAGTACTTC. Its translation is CASSEALVVSYEQYF.

The chain combines TRBV5-1 with TRBJ1-4, with D possibly TRBD1 on 6 matching bases. The germline V and J ends were trimmed by 6 bases and 0 bases, with 9 bases remaining between them. Germline CDR1 and CDR2: SGHRS and YFSETQ. The CDR3 runs to 14 residues. The DNA for the CDR3 is TGCGCCAGCAAGGGGGGTGCAACTAATGAAAAACTGTTTTTT. It is translated as CASKGGATNEKLFF.

The CDR3 DNA sequence: TGTGCCAGCAGCTTTGGAGCGGGGGTACGCGAGACCCAGTACTTC. It yields the protein CASSFGAGVRETQYF. The chain employs TRBV7-9 and TRBJ2-5; 8 nucleotides line up with TRBD2. From germline, CDR1 is SEHNR and CDR2 FQNEAQ (reference sequence). This CDR3 region has 15 residues. V dropped 3 bases and J dropped 5; count of bases not matched to a gene: 8.

This clone has just one count. This chain joins TRBV28 and TRBJ2-2; D may correspond to TRBD1 or TRBD2 (5 bases each). This CDR3 comprises 16 residues. CDR1 MDHEN and CDR2 SYDVKM come from the germline V gene. V lost 6 bases to trimming and J lost 0 bases, with 14 bases between them. The CDR3 spells CASRSLGASNTGELFF. The CDR3 DNA reads as TGTGCCAGCAGGTCTCTCGGGGCCTCGAACACCGGGGAGCTGTTTTTT.